Listed below are T cell receptor beta chains from one sample, sequenced in a study of PD-1 blockade in classical Hodgkin lymphoma. The data were produced by immunoSEQ multiplex PCR, yet TCRdb's version contains in-frame clones alone and is incomplete. The sample carries roughly 68,000 clones, 93% recorded once. Sequences were obtained from peripheral blood mononuclear cells (PBMCs). All receptors derive from a human donor with classical Hodgkin lymphoma. Both conserved end residues are trimmed from each CDR3.

V gene: TRBV6-5
CDR3 protein: ASSVGRPSYEQY

V gene: TRBV30
CDR3 protein: AWSVSPAGRGDTQY

V gene: TRBV4-1
CDR3 protein: ASSHQGASYGYT

V gene: TRBV5-4
CDR3 protein: ASRGAGRHTDTQY

V gene: TRBV28
CDR3 protein: ASTATWLNNQPQH

V gene: TRBV19
CDR3 protein: ASSVGTASYEQY

V gene: TRBV6-5
CDR3 protein: ASTRSRTGVAEQY

V gene: TRBV6-1
CDR3 protein: ASSLQGVGQPQH

V gene: TRBV7-9
CDR3 protein: ASSTRLAGTDTQY

V gene: TRBV10-1
CDR3 protein: ASSSFGTEAF

V gene: TRBV7-9
CDR3 protein: ASSYPTSGAQPSTDTQY

V gene: TRBV4-2
CDR3 protein: ASSQVAGQTNSPLH

V gene: TRBV7-2
CDR3 protein: ASSLLPGRNNSPLH

V gene: TRBV19
CDR3 protein: ASSIQNTEAF

V gene: TRBV5-6
CDR3 protein: ASSDGYGYT

V gene: TRBV20-1
CDR3 protein: SAEPGTEQY

V gene: TRBV28
CDR3 protein: ASSPGGVGLNTEAF

V gene: TRBV20-1
CDR3 protein: SARGYYGYT

V gene: TRBV11-2
CDR3 protein: ASSLEPVNEQF

V gene: TRBV5-6
CDR3 protein: ASSFLSVGATDTQY

V gene: TRBV19
CDR3 protein: ASSTLAGGTYNEQF

V gene: TRBV10-2
CDR3 protein: ASSESGGYTEAF

V gene: TRBV7-9
CDR3 protein: ASSLVGYT

V gene: TRBV7-2
CDR3 protein: ASSLVRGEF

V gene: TRBV6-5
CDR3 protein: ASSTRGSGNTIY

V gene: TRBV19
CDR3 protein: ASRGKGAAYNSPLH

V gene: TRBV5-1
CDR3 protein: ASKTGDANEKLF

V gene: TRBV6-6
CDR3 protein: ASSGTGLSYEQY

V gene: TRBV11-2
CDR3 protein: ASSSQPIYEQY

V gene: TRBV10-3
CDR3 protein: AITGVPTNTGELF

V gene: TRBV28
CDR3 protein: AGSFSYKAGVSYEQY

V gene: TRBV29-1
CDR3 protein: SVTLDTDEAF

V gene: TRBV18
CDR3 protein: ASSLGLLNQPQH

V gene: TRBV11-3
CDR3 protein: ASSFGAGRDRNNEQF

V gene: TRBV28
CDR3 protein: ASSLSHAGQVRAF